The following is a T cell receptor (beta chain) sequence with its context. This receptor's antigen is unknown. Nothing much larger sits one base from this clone, and base qualities are not available. This specimen comes from a study of T cell changes during pregnancy in multiple sclerosis (dated by TCRdb to between 2018 and 2021). A note on the overall study: The study examined how the T cell repertoire changed over the course of pregnancy in women with multiple sclerosis.

In the germline V gene, CDR1 corresponds to SGHDN and CDR2 to FVKESK. The CDR3 runs 15 residues from the cysteine to the phenylalanine. Here the CDR3 DNA is all that survives: 45 bases in frame from base 1. V gives up 6 bases and J gives up 5 bases, and the segment between their germline ends measures 17 bases. The library was generated by the immunoSEQ multiplex PCR assay. The table comes from immuneACCESS by way of TCRdb, which keeps in-frame sequences with V and J called. Part of the clones is missing from these tables; in studies checked, under half for an unresolved V gene and the rest for unknown reasons. The table for this sample lists roughly 38,000 clones; 75% to 95% of them were counted only once. The ten most abundant clones make up approximately 2% of the sample.

The sequencing used CD4+ T cells from peripheral blood mononuclear cells, collected after pregnancy. This clonotype was obtained from a female donor in good health, enrolled as a control in a pregnancy study. The sequence links TRBV14 to TRBJ2-1; too little of a D gene remains to name it. The DNA is as follows: TGTGCCAGCAGTCGGGTCGAGCCAATAGACAATGAGCAGTTCTTC. This sequence encodes CASSRVEPIDNEQFF. When the CDR3 is completed using the reference TRBV14 and TRBJ2-1 genes on either side, the full variable domain is EAGVTQFPSHSVIEKGQTVTLRCDPISGHDNLYWYRRVMGKEIKFLLHFVKESKQDESGMPNNRFLAERTGGTYSTLKVQPAELEDSGVYFCASSRVEPIDNEQFFGPGTRLTVL.